This is a list of T cell receptor beta chains from one sample in a study of early T cells in non-severe SARS-CoV-2 infection. TCRdb reprocessed the 5' RACE reads via MiXCR and lists one record per CDR3 protein. The sample shows around 83,000 distinct CDR3 sequences, more than 9% of them seen only once. This specimen consisted of whole blood, obtained at baseline. The receptors shown here come from an adult who was a healthcare worker with PCR-confirmed SARS-CoV-2 infection or an uninfected control (not recorded which). The CDR3 runs from the conserved cysteine through the conserved F or W. A D gene is named only where the DNA matches it firmly. A clone size is listed for some rows: how often the clone was seen (once, few, many), or a class if it is expanded.

v_gene	abundance	d_gene	j_gene	CDR3nt	CDR3aa
TRBV5-6	many	-	TRBJ1-5	TGTGCCAGCAGCTTGGGCTGGGATCAGCCCCAGCATTTT	CASSLGWDQPQHF
TRBV10-2	-	-	TRBJ2-1	TGCGCCAGGGCTGACGGGAGCAACCCCTGGGATGAGCAGTTCTTC	CARADGSNPWDEQFF
TRBV28	many	-	TRBJ1-1	TGTGCCAGCAGTTTTTGGGACACTGAAGCTTTCTTT	CASSFWDTEAFF
TRBV28	-	TRBD1	TRBJ2-5	TGTGCCAGCAGTTTATACAGGGGTCTGGAGACCCAGTACTTC	CASSLYRGLETQYF
TRBV30	many	TRBD2	TRBJ2-2	TGTGCCTGGAGTGTTAGGCATGGCGGGAGTCCCGGGGAGCTGTTTTTT	CAWSVRHGGSPGELFF
TRBV7-9	many	-	TRBJ1-5	TGTGCCAGCAGCTTACAAGGAGGCCAGCCCCAGCATTTT	CASSLQGGQPQHF
TRBV27	-	TRBD2	TRBJ2-5	TGTGCCAGCAGGCGGGGGGAAGTTGACGAGACCCAGTACTTC	CASRRGEVDETQYF
TRBV7-3	many	-	TRBJ2-7	TGTGCCAGCAGCTTAAATGGGGAGAGGCAGTACTTC	CASSLNGERQYF
TRBV7-9	few	-	TRBJ1-1	TGTGCCAGCAGCCTAAAGGGGATCAGCACTGAAGCTTTCTTT	CASSLKGISTEAFF
TRBV20-1	-	TRBD2	TRBJ2-3	TGCAGTGCTAGAGTGGCTAGCGGGCTGTTAGATACGCAGTATTTT	CSARVASGLLDTQYF
TRBV7-8	few	-	TRBJ2-7	TGTGCCAGCAGCCACTCGGACGGGCTACGGGAGCAGTACTTC	CASSHSDGLREQYF
TRBV15	many	-	TRBJ2-1	TGTGCCACCAGCAGGCCCGGGGTAAGCGCCCTTTTTTACAATGAGCAGTTCTTC	CATSRPGVSALFYNEQFF
TRBV6-1	-	-	TRBJ2-7	TGTGCCAGCAGGCCGGGGTCCACCTCCTACGAGCAGTACTTC	CASRPGSTSYEQYF
TRBV19	-	-	TRBJ1-2	TGTGCCAGTAGTATCTCGGGCTCCGGGACCTATGGCTACACCTTC	CASSISGSGTYGYTF
TRBV3-1	many	TRBD1	TRBJ1-6	TGTGCCAGCAGCCAGGGGGACAGTCTCATGGATAATTCACCCCTCCACTTT	CASSQGDSLMDNSPLHF
TRBV27	few	-	TRBJ1-6	TGTGCCAGCAGTTTAAGGACAGATAATTCACCCCTCCACTTT	CASSLRTDNSPLHF
TRBV10-3	many	-	TRBJ2-2	TGTGCCATCAGTGCAGGGAACACCGGGGAGCTGTTTTTT	CAISAGNTGELFF
TRBV18	few	TRBD2	TRBJ2-3	TGTGCCAGCTCCGCCCCGGCGGGAGAGGGAGATACGCAGTATTTT	CASSAPAGEGDTQYF
TRBV6-5	many	TRBD2	TRBJ2-5	TGTGCCAGCAGTCCGGGAGCGGGACGTTTACAGACCCAGTACTTC	CASSPGAGRLQTQYF
TRBV3-1	many	TRBD2	TRBJ2-1	TGTGCCAGCAGCCAAGTTTTGAGCGGGAGTATCAATGAGCAGTTCTTC	CASSQVLSGSINEQFF
TRBV20-1	many	-	TRBJ2-1	TGCAGTGTTCGGGATTTGTCCTACAATGAGCAGTTCTTC	CSVRDLSYNEQFF
TRBV3-1	-	-	TRBJ2-7	TGTGCCAGCAGCCCCCGCCGGCTGTCTCCCGAGCAGTACTTC	CASSPRRLSPEQYF
TRBV6-2/TRBV6-3	-	TRBD2	TRBJ2-5	TGTGCCAGCAGTTACGAACTAGCGGAGCTTCCTAGCCAAGAGACCCAGTACTTC	CASSYELAELPSQETQYF
TRBV20-1	few	TRBD1	TRBJ1-4	TGCAGTGCTTCCCGACAGGGCTGGAGGGAAAAACTGTTTTTT	CSASRQGWREKLFF
TRBV7-2	-	TRBD2	TRBJ2-5	TGTGCCAGCAGCTTAGTGCGGGGGCAAGAGACCCAGTACTTC	CASSLVRGQETQYF
TRBV5-1	-	-	TRBJ2-3	TGCGCCAGCAGCATGAGGGGCGCGCCAACAGATACGCAGTATTTT	CASSMRGAPTDTQYF
TRBV5-1	many	TRBD1	TRBJ2-1	TGCGCCAGCAGCTTCTTTCAGGGGGCTTTCAATGAGCAGTTCTTC	CASSFFQGAFNEQFF
TRBV19	-	-	TRBJ2-1	TGTGCCAGTAGTCAAGACAGGAGCTCCTACAATGAGCAGTTCTTC	CASSQDRSSYNEQFF
TRBV12-3/TRBV12-4	many	TRBD1	TRBJ1-4	TGTGCCAGCAGTGAACGACAGGGGATAGGAGAAAAACTGTTTTTT	CASSERQGIGEKLFF
TRBV7-6	many	-	TRBJ1-4	TGTGCCAGCAGCTTAAAGGAAAAACTGTTTTTT	CASSLKEKLFF
TRBV27	few	TRBD2	TRBJ2-7	TGTGCCAGCAGCAGGGCGAGGCGGGAGCCTTCCCCCTACGAGCAGTACTTC	CASSRARREPSPYEQYF
TRBV7-9	-	-	TRBJ2-2	TGTGCCAGCAGCTTTGGTACAGCCGGGGAGCTGTTTTTT	CASSFGTAGELFF
TRBV21-1	-	-	TRBJ2-7	TGTGCCAGCAGCAAAGAACGCAGTGGGGAGGAGCAGTACTTC	CASSKERSGEEQYF
TRBV20-1	-	-	TRBJ2-7	TGCAGTGCCCCGACAGGTTGGAGTGTCGAGCAGTACTTC	CSAPTGWSVEQYF
TRBV11-2	-	-	TRBJ2-5	TGTGCCAGCAGCTTTCCGTTAAAAGAGACCCAGTACTTC	CASSFPLKETQYF
TRBV9	few	-	TRBJ2-3	TGTGCCAGCAGCGTTATGGAAAGAGGGCTCGATACGCAGTATTTT	CASSVMERGLDTQYF
TRBV10-3	few	TRBD2	TRBJ2-5	TGTGCCGCTAAGGGGACTAGCGGGAAAGAGACCCAGTACTTC	CAAKGTSGKETQYF
TRBV5-1	many	-	TRBJ1-4	TGCGCCAGCAGCTTTTTGACAGCGGTTAATGAAAAACTGTTTTTT	CASSFLTAVNEKLFF
TRBV30	-	-	TRBJ1-1	TGTGCCTGGAGCCAGGGCCTGGGCACTGAAGCTTTCTTT	CAWSQGLGTEAFF
TRBV28	many	TRBD2	TRBJ2-7	TGTGCCATCACGGGACTAGCTACCTACGAGCAGTACTTC	CAITGLATYEQYF
TRBV5-4	many	-	TRBJ2-1	TGTGCCAGCAGCTTGAGCAGCTCCAATGAGCAGTTCTTC	CASSLSSSNEQFF
TRBV6-5	many	TRBD1	TRBJ1-1	TGTGCCAGCATTCGCCGGGACAGGGGGAACACTGAAGCTTTCTTT	CASIRRDRGNTEAFF
TRBV2	many	TRBD2	TRBJ2-1	TGTGCCAGCAGTGCCCTAACTAGCGGGATCTACAATGAGCAGTTCTTC	CASSALTSGIYNEQFF
TRBV5-6	few	TRBD1	TRBJ1-4	TGTGCCAGCAGCTCCCGACAGGGCCTTAATGAAAAACTGTTTTTT	CASSSRQGLNEKLFF
TRBV7-9	many	-	TRBJ2-1	TGTGCCAGCAGCTCCACTAGTTTCTCCTACAATGAGCAGTTCTTC	CASSSTSFSYNEQFF
TRBV3-1	few	-	TRBJ1-6	TGTGCCAGCAGCCAAGATAGACAGGAGAATTCACCCCTCCACTTT	CASSQDRQENSPLHF
TRBV10-1	few	-	TRBJ2-1	TGCGCCAGCAGTGAGTCCTCTGGTGAGCAGTTCTTC	CASSESSGEQFF